This TCR beta chain was retrieved from a study of T cell responses to AZD1222 COVID-19 vaccine. Findings and limits, study-wide: Clonal diversity may have been underestimated in mostly white British donors.

This clone was seen more than once but under ten times. Its cognate antigen is unknown. The germline V gene has CDR1 SGHVS and CDR2 FQNEAQ. The CDR3 extends over 16 amino acids. V was cut by 0 bases and J by 7 bases, with 16 bases left in between. Sequenced by immunoSEQ multiplex PCR; TCRdb stores in-frame clones only, minus some. The sample lists some 130,000 clones, approximately 85% seen once, with approximately 1.5% in the top ten. The receptor was derived from an adult in good health. This sequence joins TRBV7-8 and TRBJ1-5, with D hard to call. The sequencing used peripheral blood, collected on day 0 of AZD1222 vaccination. The CDR3 DNA reads TGTGCCAGCAGCTTAGCACCGAGAGGTGTAAGGCAGCCCCAGCATTTT. Amino acid sequence: CASSLAPRGVRQPQHF.